This TCR beta chain was sequenced for a study of blood T cell repertoires in COVID-19. Germline CDR1 is LGHDT and CDR2 is YNNKEL (reference sequence). V lost 3 bases to trimming and J lost 0 bases, with 12 bases between them. This CDR3 has 17 amino acids. The data were produced by immunoSEQ multiplex PCR, yet TCRdb's version contains in-frame clones alone and is incomplete. The sample includes roughly 41,000 clones, about four fifths of them seen just once. The V and J genes are TRBV3-1 (or the pseudogene TRBV3-2) and TRBJ2-6; D may be TRBD1 (6 bases). The sample taken for sequencing was peripheral blood. This TCR was recovered from a woman aged 80 or over with acute or convalescent COVID-19. CDR3 sequence reads: CASSQLTGLSGANVLTF. The CDR3, as DNA: TGTGCCAGCAGCCAGTTGACAGGCCTCTCTGGGGCCAACGTCCTGACTTTC.